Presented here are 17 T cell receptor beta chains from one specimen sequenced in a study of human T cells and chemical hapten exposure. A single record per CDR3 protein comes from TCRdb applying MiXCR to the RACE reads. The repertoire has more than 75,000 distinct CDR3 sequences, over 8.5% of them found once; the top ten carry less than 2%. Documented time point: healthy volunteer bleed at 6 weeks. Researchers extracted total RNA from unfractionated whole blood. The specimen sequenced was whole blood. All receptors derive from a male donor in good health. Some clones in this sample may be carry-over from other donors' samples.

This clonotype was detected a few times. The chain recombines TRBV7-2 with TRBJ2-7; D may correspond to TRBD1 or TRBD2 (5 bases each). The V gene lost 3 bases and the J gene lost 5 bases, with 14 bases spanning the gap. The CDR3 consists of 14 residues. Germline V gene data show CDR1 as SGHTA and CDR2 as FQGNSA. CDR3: CASSFAAGSDEQYF. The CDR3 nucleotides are TGTGCCAGCAGCTTCGCCGCAGGGAGCGACGAGCAGTACTTC.

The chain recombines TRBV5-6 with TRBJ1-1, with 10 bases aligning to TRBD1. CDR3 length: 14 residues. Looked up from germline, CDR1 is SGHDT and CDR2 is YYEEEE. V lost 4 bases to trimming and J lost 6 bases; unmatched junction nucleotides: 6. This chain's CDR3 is CASSPLTGGPEAFF. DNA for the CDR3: TGTGCCAGCAGCCCGTTGACAGGGGGCCCTGAAGCTTTCTTT.

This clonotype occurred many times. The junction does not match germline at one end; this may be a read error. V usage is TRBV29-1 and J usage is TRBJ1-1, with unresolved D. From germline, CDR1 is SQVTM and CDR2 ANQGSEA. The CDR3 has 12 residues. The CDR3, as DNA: TGCAGCGCTGAATGGGGAAACACTGAAGCTTTCTTT. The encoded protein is CSAEWGNTEAFF.

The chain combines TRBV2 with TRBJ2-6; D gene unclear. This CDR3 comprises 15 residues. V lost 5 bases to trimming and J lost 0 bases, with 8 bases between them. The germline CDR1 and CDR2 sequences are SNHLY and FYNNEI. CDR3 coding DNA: TGTGCCAGCAGTCCTATCACCTCTGGGGCCAACGTCCTGACTTTC. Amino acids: CASSPITSGANVLTF.

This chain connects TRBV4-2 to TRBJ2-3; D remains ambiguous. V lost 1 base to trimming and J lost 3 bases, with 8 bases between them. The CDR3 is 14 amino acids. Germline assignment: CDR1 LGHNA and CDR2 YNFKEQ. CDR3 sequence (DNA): TGTGCCAGCAGCCAAGGGTCCTGGACAGATACGCAGTATTTT. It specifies CASSQGSWTDTQYF.

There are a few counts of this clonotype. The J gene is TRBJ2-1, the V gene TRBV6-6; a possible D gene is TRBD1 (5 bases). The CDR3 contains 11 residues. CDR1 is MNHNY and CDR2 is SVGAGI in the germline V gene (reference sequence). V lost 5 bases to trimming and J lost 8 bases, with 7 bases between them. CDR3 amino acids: CASSTRDEQFF. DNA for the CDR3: TGTGCCAGCAGTACCAGGGATGAGCAGTTCTTC.

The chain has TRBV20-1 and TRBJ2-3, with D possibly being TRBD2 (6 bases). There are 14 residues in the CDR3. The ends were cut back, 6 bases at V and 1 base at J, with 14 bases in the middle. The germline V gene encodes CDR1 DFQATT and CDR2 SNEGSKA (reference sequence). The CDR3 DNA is TGCAGTGCCATGAGAGGAGGGGGCACAGATACGCAGTATTTT. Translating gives CSAMRGGGTDTQYF.

DNA of the CDR3: TGCAGTGCGCCCGAGGATTGGCGATCACCCCTCCACTTT. The encoded protein is CSAPEDWRSPLHF. V and J are TRBV20-1 and TRBJ1-6; D uncertain. Trimming stripped 6 bases from V and 10 bases from J, with 16 bases between. Per germline, CDR1 DFQATT and CDR2 SNEGSKA (reference sequence). This CDR3 is built from 13 residues.

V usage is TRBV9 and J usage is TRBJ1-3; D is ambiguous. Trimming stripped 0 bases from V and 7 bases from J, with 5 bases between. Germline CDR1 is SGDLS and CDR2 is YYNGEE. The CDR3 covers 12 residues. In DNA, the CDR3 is TGTGCCAGCAGCGTAGATCTGAACACCATATATTTT. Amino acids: CASSVDLNTIYF.

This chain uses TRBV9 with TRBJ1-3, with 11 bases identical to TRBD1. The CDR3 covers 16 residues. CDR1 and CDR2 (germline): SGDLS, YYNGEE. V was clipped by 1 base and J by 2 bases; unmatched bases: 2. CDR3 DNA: TGTGCCAGCAGCGTACGGGGACAGGGGGCTGGAAACACCATATATTTT. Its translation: CASSVRGQGAGNTIYF.

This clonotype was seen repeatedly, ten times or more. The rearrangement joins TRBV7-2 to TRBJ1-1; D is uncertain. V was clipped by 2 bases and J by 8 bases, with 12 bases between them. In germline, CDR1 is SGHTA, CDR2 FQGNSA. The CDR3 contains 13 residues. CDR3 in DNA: TGTGCCAGCAGCTTAAAGGTGAGGACCGAAGCTTTCTTT. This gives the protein CASSLKVRTEAFF.

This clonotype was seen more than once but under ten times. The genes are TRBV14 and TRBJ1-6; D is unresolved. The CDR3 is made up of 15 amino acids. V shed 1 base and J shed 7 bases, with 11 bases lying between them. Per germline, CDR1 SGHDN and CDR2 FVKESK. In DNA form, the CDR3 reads TGTGCCAGCAGCCAAGGCGCGGCAACCAATTCACCCCTCCACTTT. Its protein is CASSQGAATNSPLHF.

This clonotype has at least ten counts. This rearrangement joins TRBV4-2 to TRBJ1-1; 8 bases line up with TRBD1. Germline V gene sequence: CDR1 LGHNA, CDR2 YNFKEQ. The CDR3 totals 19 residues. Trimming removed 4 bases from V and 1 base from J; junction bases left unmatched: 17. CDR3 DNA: TGTGCCAGCAGCCGAGGAGTAGGACAGGGATCGACATGGAACACTGAAGCTTTCTTT. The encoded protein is CASSRGVGQGSTWNTEAFF.

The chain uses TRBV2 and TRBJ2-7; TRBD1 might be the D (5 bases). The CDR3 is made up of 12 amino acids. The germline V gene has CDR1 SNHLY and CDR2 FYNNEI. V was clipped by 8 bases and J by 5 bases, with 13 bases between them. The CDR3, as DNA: TGTGCCAGCCGAGGACACCCTAACGAGCAGTACTTC. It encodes CASRGHPNEQYF.

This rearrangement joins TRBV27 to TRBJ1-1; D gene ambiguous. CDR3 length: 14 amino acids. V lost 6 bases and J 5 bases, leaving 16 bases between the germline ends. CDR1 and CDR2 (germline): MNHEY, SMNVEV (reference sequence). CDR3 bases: TGTGCCAGCAGCTACCTCGACGGAATAACTGAAGCTTTCTTT. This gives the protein CASSYLDGITEAFF.

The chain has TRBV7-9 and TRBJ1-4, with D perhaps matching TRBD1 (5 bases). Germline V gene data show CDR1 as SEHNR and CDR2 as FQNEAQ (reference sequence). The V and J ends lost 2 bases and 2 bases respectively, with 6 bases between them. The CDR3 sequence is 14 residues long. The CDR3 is CASSLRQTNEKLFF. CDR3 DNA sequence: TGTGCCAGCAGCTTAAGACAGACTAATGAAAAACTGTTTTTT.

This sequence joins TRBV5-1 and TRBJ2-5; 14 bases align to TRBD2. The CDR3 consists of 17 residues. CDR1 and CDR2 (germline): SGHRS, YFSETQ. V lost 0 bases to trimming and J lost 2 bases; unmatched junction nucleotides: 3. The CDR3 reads CASSLGLAGGPQETQYF. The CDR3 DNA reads TGCGCCAGCAGCTTGGGACTAGCGGGAGGGCCTCAAGAGACCCAGTACTTC. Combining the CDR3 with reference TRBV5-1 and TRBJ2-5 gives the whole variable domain KAGVTQTPRYLIKTRGQQVTLSCSPISGHRSVSWYQQTPGQGLQFLFEYFSETQRNKGNFPGRFSGRQFSNSRSEMNVSTLELGDSALYLCASSLGLAGGPQETQYFGPGTRLLVL.